What follows describes a single TCR beta chain. The antigen is undetermined. The junction had 6 bases not matched to a gene; V was cut back by 3 bases and J by 6 bases. This CDR3 region has 15 residues. Per the germline V gene, CDR1 is KGHSH and CDR2 is LQKENI. TCR beta sequencing was performed on blood CD8+ and CD4+ T cells. Reverse transcription of about 0.5 to 1 ug RNA used random hexamers. TCR beta CDR3 was amplified by immunoSEQ multiplex PCR. This amplification extended across 54 Vbeta and 13 Jbeta segments. TCRdb passed the immunoSEQ multiplex PCR reads through MiXCR, listing each CDR3 protein once. The data hold 80,000 or so distinct CDR3 sequences, with approximately 94% observed a single time. This specimen comes from a study of CD8 T cells in Susac syndrome. Study-level background: Among the sequenced Susac syndrome patients, five or six had active disease while about eight were in remission. Study results and caveats: Clonal expansion did not appear in Susac syndrome CD4+ T cell repertoires.

V and J are TRBV18 and TRBJ2-3, with 10 positions matching TRBD2. The sequenced sample consisted of CD4+ T cells from PBMCs. The sequence came from a human donor with Susac syndrome. DNA of the CDR3: TGTGCCAGCTCACCGACAGCGGGGGGGAAGGATACGCAGTATTTT. Encoded protein: CASSPTAGGKDTQYF.